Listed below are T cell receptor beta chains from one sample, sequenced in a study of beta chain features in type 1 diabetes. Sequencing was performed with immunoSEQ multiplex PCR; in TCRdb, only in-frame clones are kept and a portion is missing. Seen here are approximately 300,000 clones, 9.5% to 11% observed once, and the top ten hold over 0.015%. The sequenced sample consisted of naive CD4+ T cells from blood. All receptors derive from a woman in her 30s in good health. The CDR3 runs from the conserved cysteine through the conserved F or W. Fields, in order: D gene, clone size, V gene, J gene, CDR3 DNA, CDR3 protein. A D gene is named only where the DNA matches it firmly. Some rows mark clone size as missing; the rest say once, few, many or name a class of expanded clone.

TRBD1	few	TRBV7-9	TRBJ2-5	TGTGCCAGCTGGGACAGGCTCCAAGAGACCCAGTACTTC	CASWDRLQETQYF
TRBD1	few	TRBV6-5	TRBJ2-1	TGTGCCAGCAGTTACTCGAGGGACAGCAAGCAGTTCTTC	CASSYSRDSKQFF
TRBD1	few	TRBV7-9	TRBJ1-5	TGTGCCAGCAGGAAACCGGGACAGCGATCGAATAGCAATCAGCCCCAGCATTTT	CASRKPGQRSNSNQPQHF
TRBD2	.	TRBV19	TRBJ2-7	TGTGCCTCCAATAGCGGGAGGGCCTCCTACGAGCAGTACTTC	CASNSGRASYEQYF
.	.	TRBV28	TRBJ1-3	TGTGCCAGCAGCCCCGCGGCGTACAACACCATATATTTT	CASSPAAYNTIYF
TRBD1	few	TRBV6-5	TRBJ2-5	TGTGCCAGCAGTTACTCGTACAGGGGGCAGAGAGAGACCCAGTACTTC	CASSYSYRGQRETQYF
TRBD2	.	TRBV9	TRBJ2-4	TGTGCCAGCAGCGGCAGCGGACTAGCGGGAGAGGGCCGAAACATTCAGTACTTC	CASSGSGLAGEGRNIQYF
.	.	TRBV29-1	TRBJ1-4	TGCAGCGTTGAAGACGGGCCCACTAGCGAAAAACTGTTTTTT	CSVEDGPTSEKLFF
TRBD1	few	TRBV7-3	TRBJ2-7	TGTGCCAGCAGTACCGGGACAGCCGGTTCCGAGCAGTACTTC	CASSTGTAGSEQYF
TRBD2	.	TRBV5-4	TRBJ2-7	TGTGCCAGCAGCTTGGGGCTAGCGGCAACCTACGAGCAGTACTTC	CASSLGLAATYEQYF
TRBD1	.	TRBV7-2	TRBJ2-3	TGTGCCAGCAGCTCCACGACAGGGGGCCCAGATACGCAGTATTTT	CASSSTTGGPDTQYF
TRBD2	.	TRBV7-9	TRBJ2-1	TGTGCCAGCAGCTTTTGGGGGGGGCTAGCGGGAAGTAATGAGCAGTTCTTC	CASSFWGGLAGSNEQFF
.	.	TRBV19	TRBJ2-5	TGTGCCAGTAGTATGAGGGGAGGGGGAGACGAGACCCAGTACTTC	CASSMRGGGDETQYF
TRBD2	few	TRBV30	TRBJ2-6	TGTGCCTGGAGTGTACAACGGGGGGGCTCTGGGGCCAACGTCCTGACTTTC	CAWSVQRGGSGANVLTF
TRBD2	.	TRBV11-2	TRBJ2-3	TGTGCCAGCAGCCTACTAGCGGGGGAATTCACAGATACGCAGTATTTT	CASSLLAGEFTDTQYF
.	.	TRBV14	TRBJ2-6	TGTGCCAGCAGCCAAATACGGGAATCTGGGGCCAACGTCCTGACTTTC	CASSQIRESGANVLTF